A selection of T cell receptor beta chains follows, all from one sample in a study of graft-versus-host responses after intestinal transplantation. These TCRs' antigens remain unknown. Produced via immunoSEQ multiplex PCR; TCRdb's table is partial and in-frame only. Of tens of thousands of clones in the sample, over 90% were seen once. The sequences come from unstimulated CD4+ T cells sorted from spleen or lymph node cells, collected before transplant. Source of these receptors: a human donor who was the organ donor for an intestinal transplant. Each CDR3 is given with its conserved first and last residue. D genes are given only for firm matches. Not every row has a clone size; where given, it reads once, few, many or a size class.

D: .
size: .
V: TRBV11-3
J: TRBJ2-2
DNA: TGTGCCAGCAGCATGGGGCCAGGGAGCACCGGGGAGCTGTTTTTT
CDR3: CASSMGPGSTGELFF

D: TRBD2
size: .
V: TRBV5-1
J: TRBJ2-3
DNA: TGCGCCAGCAGCTCACTAGCGGGGAGCACAGATACGCAGTATTTT
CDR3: CASSSLAGSTDTQYF

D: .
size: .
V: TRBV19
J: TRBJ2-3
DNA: TGTGCCAGTAGTATAGCGGGGACCCAGACAGATACGCAGTATTTT
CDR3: CASSIAGTQTDTQYF

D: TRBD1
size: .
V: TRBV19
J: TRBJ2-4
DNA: TGTGCCAGTAGTGGTAGACAGGGATCCGGCAAAAACATTCAGTACTTC
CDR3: CASSGRQGSGKNIQYF

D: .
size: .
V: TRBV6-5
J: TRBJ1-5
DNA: TGTGCCAGCAGTTACGGCCGGGATCAGCCCCAGCATTTT
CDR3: CASSYGRDQPQHF

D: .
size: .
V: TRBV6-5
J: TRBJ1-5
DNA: TGTGCCAGCAGCCCCAACAGGCCGAGCAATCAGCCCCAGCATTTT
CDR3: CASSPNRPSNQPQHF

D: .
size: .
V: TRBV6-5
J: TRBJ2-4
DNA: TGTGCCAGCAGTGAAGGTCGCCCAGTTATTCAGTACTTC
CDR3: CASSEGRPVIQYF

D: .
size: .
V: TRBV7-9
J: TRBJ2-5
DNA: TGTGCCAGCAGCTTAGGGCCCGCAGGGACGGGGAGAGAGACCCAGTACTTC
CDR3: CASSLGPAGTGRETQYF

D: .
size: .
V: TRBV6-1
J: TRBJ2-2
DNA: TGTGCCAGCAGTGAAGTTTTAATTTGGGGGTTCACCGGGGAGCTGTTTTTT
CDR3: CASSEVLIWGFTGELFF

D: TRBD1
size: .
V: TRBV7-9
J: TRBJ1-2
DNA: TGTGCCAGCAGCTCCGGACAGGGGGTCGGAGACTACACCTTC
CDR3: CASSSGQGVGDYTF

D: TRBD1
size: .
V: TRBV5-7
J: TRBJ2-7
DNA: TGTGCCAGCAGCTGTCGACAGGGTTACGAGCAGTACTTC
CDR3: CASSCRQGYEQYF

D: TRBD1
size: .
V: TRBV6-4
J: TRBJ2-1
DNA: TGTGCCAGCAGTGAGGACAGGTCAAGCTCCTACAATGAGCAGTTCTTC
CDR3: CASSEDRSSSYNEQFF

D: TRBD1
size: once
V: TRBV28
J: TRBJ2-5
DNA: TGTGCCAGCAGTCCGACAGGGGGGCCCGAGACCCAGTACTTC
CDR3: CASSPTGGPETQYF

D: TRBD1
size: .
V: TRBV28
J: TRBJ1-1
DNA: TGTGCCAGCATCCCGGCCCGACAGGGAGGGACTGAAGCTTTCTTT
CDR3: CASIPARQGGTEAFF

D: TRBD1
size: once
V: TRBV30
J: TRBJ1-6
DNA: TGTGCCTGGAGTGCCACACAGGGGGTTAATTCACCCCTCCACTTT
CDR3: CAWSATQGVNSPLHF

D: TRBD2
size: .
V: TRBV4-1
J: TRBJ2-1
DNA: TGCGCCAGCAGCCAGAAGGGACTAGCGGGGGGGAGGAACAATGAGCAGTTCTTC
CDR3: CASSQKGLAGGRNNEQFF

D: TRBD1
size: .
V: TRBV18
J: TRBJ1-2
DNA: TGTGCCAGCTCACCCCAGACAGGGAACTATGGCTACACCTTC
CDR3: CASSPQTGNYGYTF

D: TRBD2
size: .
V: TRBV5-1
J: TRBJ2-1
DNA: TGCGCCAGCAGCTATCTAGCGGGGGACTACTACAATGAGCAGTTCTTC
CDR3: CASSYLAGDYYNEQFF

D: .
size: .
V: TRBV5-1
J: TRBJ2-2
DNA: TGCGCCAGCGGAGCGAACACCGGGGAGCTGTTTTTT
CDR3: CASGANTGELFF

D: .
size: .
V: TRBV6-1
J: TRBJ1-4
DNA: TGTGCCAGCAGTGAGACCCCGGGGAGGGGGTTTAATGAAAAACTGTTTTTT
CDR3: CASSETPGRGFNEKLFF

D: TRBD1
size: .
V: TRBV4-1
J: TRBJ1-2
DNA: TGCGCCAGCAGCCATGTGGACAGGGAGATAGGCGGCTACACCTTC
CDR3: CASSHVDREIGGYTF